These 4 T cell receptor beta chains came from one sample sequenced in a study of shared clonotypes between healthy human individuals. TCRdb keeps only in-frame clones here, not all; method: immunoSEQ multiplex PCR. Found here are around 450,000 clones, more than 75% of them singletons; the top ten hold about 12%. The sequencing sample was made of PBMCs. The receptors were gathered from a woman aged 35 to 49 in good health. Some clones in this sample may be carry-over from other donors' samples.

This clone was recorded once. The chain has TRBV27 and TRBJ2-7, with D hard to call. Germline-derived CDR1 and CDR2 are MNHEY and SMNVEV (reference sequence). This CDR3 comprises 14 residues. Trimming left V 2 bases short and J 3 bases short, with 11 bases between. The CDR3 DNA reads as TGTGCCAGCAGTTTAGGCGTAGGACGCTACGAGCAGTACTTC. This gives the protein CASSLGVGRYEQYF.

V usage is TRBV27 and J usage is TRBJ1-1; D is undetermined. V lost 3 bases and J 5 bases, leaving 10 bases between the germline ends. The CDR3 runs to 13 residues. Germline CDR1 MNHEY, CDR2 SMNVEV (reference sequence). The CDR3: CASSLAAFTEAFF. Here the CDR3 DNA reads TGTGCCAGCAGTTTGGCGGCGTTTACTGAAGCTTTCTTT.

V gene TRBV4-1 combines with J gene TRBJ1-4, with D perhaps matching TRBD1 (6 bases). Germline V gives CDR1 MGHRA, CDR2 YSYEKL. This CDR3 spans 15 amino acids. V lost 4 bases and J 3 bases, leaving 12 bases between the germline ends. CDR3 region: CASSPWTVSNEKLFF. The CDR3 DNA follows: TGCGCCAGCAGCCCGTGGACAGTTTCTAATGAAAAACTGTTTTTT.

The chain is built from TRBV27 and TRBJ2-1; 10 bases fit TRBD1. Germline V gene lookup returns CDR1 MNHEY and CDR2 SMNVEV (reference sequence). This CDR3 is 16 amino acids long. Trimming at V came to 4 bases and at J to 6 bases, leaving 9 bases not matched to a gene. CDR3 bases: TGTGCCAGCAGTTGGACAGGGGGTCGGTTCGGCAATGAGCAGTTCTTC. As protein: CASSWTGGRFGNEQFF.